The 31 T cell receptor beta chains reported below all come from one sample, sequenced in a study of T cell responses to AZD1222 COVID-19 vaccine. Data came from immunoSEQ multiplex PCR; TCRdb stores just in-frame clones and leaves some out. The sample carries 110,000 or so clones, around nine tenths recorded once. Sequencing was performed on peripheral blood, taken on day 0 of AZD1222 vaccination. The source is an adult in good health.

The rearrangement links TRBV6-1 to TRBJ2-2; D gene uncertain. This CDR3 has 15 amino acids. V gave up 3 bases and J gave up 0 bases, with 8 bases separating them. Looked up from germline, CDR1 is MNHNS and CDR2 is SASEGT. CDR3 protein: CASSDLRPNTGELFF. CDR3 bases: TGTGCCAGCAGTGATCTGCGGCCGAACACCGGGGAGCTGTTTTTT.

CDR3 DNA sequence: TGTGCCAGCAGCCAAGCTTCAAGGCAGACCCTAGCTCGGGGTCTCAAAAACATTCAGTACTTC. It encodes CASSQASRQTLARGLKNIQYF. The chain carries TRBV3-1 (or the pseudogene TRBV3-2) and TRBJ2-4, with D perhaps matching TRBD2 (5 bases). V shed 1 base and J shed 3 bases, with 28 bases lying between them. This CDR3 is built from 21 residues. Per germline, CDR1 LGHDT and CDR2 YNNKEL (reference sequence).

V gene TRBV24-1 combines with J gene TRBJ2-3, with D possibly matching TRBD2 (7 bases). CDR1 and CDR2 from the germline V gene are KGHDR and SFDVKD. Trimming took off 7 bases at V and 5 bases at J, with 12 bases between the two ends. This CDR3 is 13 amino acids long. The CDR3 bases are TGTGCCACCAGGAGAGGGGGGGGAGATACGCAGTATTTT. Residues: CATRRGGGDTQYF.

This clone is a singleton in its sample. The chain uses TRBV6-5 and TRBJ2-1, with a tentative D call TRBD2 (6 bases). Deletions cut 8 bases from V and 0 bases from J, with 14 bases between. In germline, CDR1 is MNHEY, CDR2 SVGAGI. The CDR3 has 15 amino acids. The CDR3 coding sequence is TGTGCCAGCCAGCTAGCGAGTAGCTCCTACAATGAGCAGTTCTTC. Encoded protein: CASQLASSSYNEQFF.

This clone has just one count. The gene calls are TRBV3-1 (or the pseudogene TRBV3-2) and TRBJ1-1; D is possibly TRBD1 (6 bases). Trimming pared 0 bases from V and 0 bases from J, leaving 8 bases between. CDR3 length: 15 residues. Germline loops: CDR1 LGHDT, CDR2 YNNKEL (reference sequence). CDR3 in DNA: TGTGCCAGCAGCCAAGAAGGGGGACTGAACACTGAAGCTTTCTTT. It encodes CASSQEGGLNTEAFF.

V is TRBV20-1 and J is TRBJ2-1, with D maybe TRBD2 (6 bases). This CDR3 has 14 amino acids. Germline V gene data show CDR1 as DFQATT and CDR2 as SNEGSKA (reference sequence). V lost 3 bases and J 7 bases, leaving 16 bases between the germline ends. The CDR3 region has the DNA TGCAGTGCTAGTGGGACTCCCAGCTATAATGAGCAGTTCTTC. Protein product: CSASGTPSYNEQFF.

The chain carries TRBV29-1 and TRBJ1-1; D remains ambiguous. Germline V lookup: CDR1 SQVTM, CDR2 ANQGSEA. The CDR3 sequence is 12 residues long. V gave up 6 bases and J gave up 5 bases, with 13 bases separating them. The CDR3 reads CSVRHPKTEAFF. CDR3 DNA: TGCAGCGTAAGACACCCGAAAACTGAAGCTTTCTTT.

The genes are TRBV7-2 and TRBJ1-3; perhaps TRBD1 as D (6 bases). Germline V gives CDR1 SGHTA, CDR2 FQGNSA. Between the trimmed V and J ends, which lost 0 bases and 4 bases, there was a span of 13 bases. CDR3 length equals 16 residues. CDR3 nucleotides: TGTGCCAGCAGCTTAGCTTCCCCCACAGGGGGAAACACCATATATTTT. Amino acids: CASSLASPTGGNTIYF.

This clone showed up just a few times. V is TRBV5-1 and J is TRBJ1-6, with D possibly matching TRBD1 (5 bases). Germline V gene sequence: CDR1 SGHRS, CDR2 YFSETQ. V dropped 3 bases and J dropped 5 bases, with 12 bases sitting between them. The CDR3 has 15 residues. The CDR3 reads CASSSQGPNNSPLHF. CDR3 bases: TGCGCCAGCAGCTCGCAGGGCCCTAATAATTCACCCCTCCACTTT.

The chain uses TRBV6-6 and TRBJ2-1; 11 positions match TRBD2. The V gene end was trimmed by 6 bases and the J gene end by 10 bases; junction bases not matched to a gene: 14. The V gene's germline CDR1 is MNHNY and CDR2 SVGAGI (reference sequence). CDR3 length: 16 residues. CDR3 in DNA: TGTGCCAGCAGGCCCACTAGCGGGAGAGGGGGGAGGGAGCAGTTCTTC. The encoded protein is CASRPTSGRGGREQFF.

The V call is TRBV19, the J call TRBJ1-1, with no clear D. Looked up from germline, CDR1 is LNHDA and CDR2 is SQIVND (reference sequence). The ends were cut back, 4 bases at V and 0 bases at J, with 9 bases in the middle. The CDR3 has 14 amino acids. The DNA for the CDR3 is TGTGCCAGTAGTACGGAGGGTATGAACACTGAAGCTTTCTTT. Encoded protein: CASSTEGMNTEAFF.

The rearrangement joins TRBV19 to TRBJ1-6; TRBD1 agrees at 8 bases. V lost 7 bases, J lost 7 bases, and 9 bases stayed unmatched. The CDR3 is 15 residues long. CDR1 is LNHDA, CDR2 SQIVND, per germline (reference sequence). CDR3 sequence: CASTSGGPGNSPLHF. CDR3 nucleotides: TGTGCCAGTACCTCAGGGGGCCCCGGCAATTCACCCCTCCACTTT.

This clone was seen a handful of times. The rearrangement joins TRBV7-2 to TRBJ2-5, with a tentative D call TRBD2 (7 bases). V was shortened by 4 bases and J by 5 bases, with 14 bases between the two germline ends. CDR3 size: 14 residues. CDR1 is SGHTA and CDR2 is FQGNSA in the germline V gene. CDR3 amino acids: CASSSGGGWETQYF. The CDR3 bases are TGTGCCAGCAGCTCGGGGGGCGGCTGGGAGACCCAGTACTTC.

The chain is built from TRBV30 and TRBJ1-4; D remains unclear. The CDR3 has 13 residues. Germline CDR1 reads GTSNPN; CDR2 reads SVGIG (reference sequence). V was trimmed by 0 bases and J by 7 bases, leaving 9 bases between them. In DNA form, the CDR3 reads TGTGCCTGGAGTGTGCAGAGGGCTGAAAAACTGTTTTTT. Amino acids: CAWSVQRAEKLFF.

The chain is built from TRBV7-3 and TRBJ2-5, with D hard to call. Between the trimmed V and J ends, which lost 6 bases and 5 bases, there was a span of 13 bases. Looked up from germline, CDR1 is SGHTA and CDR2 is FQGTGA. The CDR3 runs to 13 residues. CDR3 sequence (DNA): TGTGCCAGCAGTTCCGGAGCGTACGAGACCCAGTACTTC. It specifies CASSSGAYETQYF.

This chain joins TRBV19 and TRBJ1-2, with no clear D. V dropped 10 bases and J dropped 3 bases, with 9 bases sitting between them. Germline assignment: CDR1 LNHDA and CDR2 SQIVND (reference sequence). The CDR3 loop spans 11 amino acids. For the CDR3, the DNA is TGTGCCACCAGCCGGGACTATGGCTACACCTTC. It encodes CATSRDYGYTF.

This sequence joins TRBV12-5 and TRBJ2-2; D gene ambiguous. The germline V and J ends were trimmed by 0 bases and 8 bases, with 1 base remaining between them. The CDR3 sequence is 11 residues long. The germline V gene encodes CDR1 LGHNT and CDR2 FRNRAP. The CDR3 DNA follows: TGTGCTAGTGGTTTGGTAGGGGAGCTGTTTTTT. This encodes CASGLVGELFF.

This rearrangement joins TRBV9 to TRBJ2-2, with 10 bases matching TRBD1. Germline values: CDR1 SGDLS, CDR2 YYNGEE. CDR3 size: 16 residues. V lost 0 bases to trimming and J lost 7 bases; unmatched junction nucleotides: 6. The CDR3 DNA sequence: TGTGCCAGCAGCGTAGTTGGGACAGGGGTGTTCGGGGAGCTGTTTTTT. This encodes CASSVVGTGVFGELFF.

The rearrangement uses TRBV12-5 and TRBJ1-1, with D uncertain. This CDR3 has 14 residues. V was shortened by 1 base and J by 4 bases, with 10 bases between the two germline ends. The germline gives CDR1 LGHNT, CDR2 FRNRAP. Here the CDR3 DNA reads TGTGCTAGTGGTTTGGGTATAGGGAGCACTGAAGCTTTCTTT. Protein sequence: CASGLGIGSTEAFF.

This chain uses TRBV15 with TRBJ1-2; D unclear. The CDR3 sequence is 13 residues long. Germline V gene lookup returns CDR1 LNHNV and CDR2 YYDKDF (reference sequence). Trimming left V 1 base short and J 7 bases short, with 10 bases between. This CDR3 is CATSRGRQVGYTF. CDR3 nucleotide sequence: TGTGCCACCAGCAGAGGGAGACAAGTTGGCTACACCTTC.

The chain is built from TRBV7-3 and TRBJ1-1; D is unresolved. Deletions cut 1 base from V and 1 base from J, with 4 bases between. Germline loops: CDR1 SGHTA, CDR2 FQGTGA. The CDR3 is 13 residues long. CDR3 region: CASSLKRNTEAFF. CDR3 coding DNA: TGTGCCAGCAGCTTAAAACGGAACACTGAAGCTTTCTTT.

The V call is TRBV2, the J call TRBJ2-7; no reliable D call. Trimming left V 0 bases short and J 2 bases short, with 11 bases between. Germline assignment: CDR1 SNHLY and CDR2 FYNNEI. The length of the CDR3 is 15 residues. The CDR3 region has the DNA TGTGCCAGCAGTGAAGCGCTAGGCCCAACCTACGAGCAGTACTTC. Protein product: CASSEALGPTYEQYF.

CDR3 coding DNA: TGTGCCAGCAGTTACGGGACTAGCACGGAGACCCAGTACTTC. It translates to CASSYGTSTETQYF. This sequence joins TRBV6-5 and TRBJ2-5; 9 positions agree with TRBD2. The V gene's germline CDR1 is MNHEY and CDR2 SVGAGI. The CDR3 is 14 amino acids. V trimming: 2 bases; J trimming: 5 bases; junction bases outside the gene matches: 3.

V is TRBV29-1 and J is TRBJ2-1, with D possibly matching TRBD1 (5 bases). CDR3 length: 15 residues. Germline CDR1 SQVTM, CDR2 ANQGSEA. The germline V and J ends were trimmed by 0 bases and 6 bases, with 15 bases remaining between them. CDR3 sequence (DNA): TGCAGCGTTGAAGATCTGGGGCAGGGTGGCAATGAGCAGTTCTTC. Its translation is CSVEDLGQGGNEQFF.

This sequence joins TRBV19 and TRBJ1-6; the D gene is possibly TRBD1 (5 bases). CDR1 is LNHDA and CDR2 is SQIVND in the germline V gene (reference sequence). Deletions cut 9 bases from V and 5 bases from J, with 17 bases between. This CDR3 comprises 15 residues. The CDR3 DNA reads TGTGCCAGGACCCCGCAGGGTGTTAATAATTCACCCCTCCACTTT. This codes for CARTPQGVNNSPLHF. The variable domain in full, with the rest retrieved from reference TRBV19 and TRBJ1-6, is DGGITQSPKYLFRKEGQNVTLSCEQNLNHDAMYWYRQDPGQGLRLIYYSQIVNDFQKGDIAEGYSVSREKKESFPLTVTSAQKNPTAFYLCARTPQGVNNSPLHFGNGTRLTVT.

The chain has TRBV2 and TRBJ2-3; the D call may be TRBD1 or TRBD2 (6 bases each). This CDR3 is 15 amino acids long. Germline V lookup: CDR1 SNHLY, CDR2 FYNNEI. V lost 7 bases, J lost 0 bases, and 14 bases lay in between. This chain's CDR3 is CASTPEGHSTDTQYF. The CDR3 nucleotides read TGTGCCAGCACCCCGGAGGGACACAGCACAGATACGCAGTATTTT.

The rearrangement joins TRBV3-1 (or the pseudogene TRBV3-2) to TRBJ2-4; 8 bases line up with TRBD1. The CDR3 runs 17 residues. Trimming cost V 3 bases and J 0 bases; bases outside gene matches: 7. Germline V gene lookup returns CDR1 LGHDT and CDR2 YNNKEL (reference sequence). The CDR3 sequence is CASSHPGQGAAKNIQYF. In DNA form, the CDR3 reads TGTGCCAGCAGCCATCCCGGACAGGGCGCAGCCAAAAACATTCAGTACTTC.

The V and J genes are TRBV11-2 and TRBJ2-7; tentatively, D is TRBD1 (5 bases). The CDR3 covers 13 residues. V was pared by 6 bases and J by 4 bases, with 13 bases between. Germline CDR1 reads SGHAT; CDR2 reads FQNNGV. CDR3 sequence: CASSSKGVYEQYV. As DNA, the CDR3 is TGTGCCAGCAGTTCCAAAGGGGTTTACGAGCAGTACGTC.

The rearrangement joins TRBV27 to TRBJ1-1, with D unclear. V was trimmed by 3 bases and J by 1 base, leaving 6 bases between them. The CDR3 contains 13 residues. Germline CDR1 MNHEY, CDR2 SMNVEV (reference sequence). The CDR3 sequence is CASSLAGNTEAFF. The CDR3 region has the DNA TGTGCCAGCAGTTTGGCAGGGAACACTGAAGCTTTCTTT.

The table lists this clone with a few counts. V gene TRBV29-1 combines with J gene TRBJ1-1, with 9 bases aligning to TRBD1. CDR3 length: 12 residues. Unmatched junction bases numbered 4, after V lost 7 bases and J lost 4 bases. Germline assignment: CDR1 SQVTM and CDR2 ANQGSEA. The CDR3 is CSGDRGGTEAFF. The CDR3 DNA follows: TGCAGCGGCGACAGGGGGGGCACTGAAGCTTTCTTT.

The V gene is TRBV5-5, the J gene TRBJ1-6; 7 bases agree with TRBD1. The length of the CDR3 is 16 residues. Per germline, CDR1 SGHKS and CDR2 YYEKEE (reference sequence). V lost 1 base and J lost 4; bases outside the gene matches: 5. The CDR3 spells CASSLRGQTYNSPLHF. The CDR3, as DNA: TGTGCCAGCAGCTTGCGGGGACAGACTTATAATTCACCCCTCCACTTT.